One T cell receptor (beta chain) is described in this entry. Its antigen remains unidentified. Base-call qualities are not available, and no considerably larger clone is one nucleotide away. Libraries were made using 5' RACE. The reads were generated on an Illumina HiSeq 2000. Template switching introduced a universal primer binding site; the final cDNA contained a unique molecular identifier, enabling accurate counting of TCR cDNA molecules. Specific primers in the conserved constant-segment region were used to synthesize first-strand cDNA for the TCR alpha and beta chains. Each cDNA library was double barcoded, with a SMART-Mk sample barcode plus Illumina barcodes, to control for contamination. TruSeq adapter sequences along with Illumina sample barcodes were introduced in two successive PCR steps. TCR alpha and beta cDNA libraries were sequenced on the Illumina HiSeq platform with custom primers. Turning to the authors' computational methods: MiGEC processed the raw reads to extract unique molecular identifiers, while MiXCR was used to determine the CDR3 positions. Recombination models were inferred per individual with the repgenHMM and IGoR tools using an EM algorithm. Shared clonotype analysis was performed with the tcR package in R, normalizing sharing by the product of cloneset sizes. To study raw recombination without the effects of thymic and clonal selection, out-of-frame nonproductive sequences were analyzed. In-frame beta chains were kept once TCRdb had trimmed the public reads at Q25 with fastp and called clones with MiXCR. Rows are combined by CDR3 protein, so each entry shows the most common genes and DNA. The V and J calls were not made by the authors but by TCRdb's processing. The sample table contains about 470,000 distinct CDR3 sequences; only one count was recorded for 20% to 25% of them. The ten largest clones represent 2.9% of the sample.

This sample was taken from a study of identical twins (dated by TCRdb to the mid-2010s). Regarding the complete study: To test whether fetal clonotypes persist, this study deep-sequenced TCR alpha and beta repertoires from monozygotic twins, from unrelated adults of various ages, and from cord blood. Replicate twin experiments were performed at different times using different library preparation protocols to rule out contamination. Points the paper makes about the study in general: Because the same donors could not be followed over many years, the conclusions depended on cross-sectional statistical analysis. Compared with coincidental sharing between unrelated individuals, out-of-frame TCR alpha sequences shared between twins had an excess of sequences with low generation probability. Excess twin sharing in beta out-of-frame sequences was weaker because fewer shared sequences lowered the signal-to-noise ratio. Invariant T cells such as MAIT and iNKT could partly confound zero-insertion analyses, although diverse VJ usage argued against such confounding for most clonotypes. Abundant cord blood beta clonotypes had fewer insertions, young adult naive repertoires showed a similar but weaker trend, and memory repertoires showed no such trend. In monozygotic twins, out-of-frame TCR alpha sharing was systematically underestimated by recombination models, although the models agreed with sharing between unrelated individuals.

Every donor in the study was a healthy Caucasian. Three pairs of female monozygotic twins, all aged about 18 to 30 years, made up the twin cohort. CD4+ and CD8+ T cell populations were isolated with positive isolation kits from Invitrogen. Separately, the same data were catalogued under a study of T cells expressing NK-cell markers. The second paper states: TCR beta-chain repertoires were profiled in sorted CD3+CD56+NKG2C+, CD3+CD56+NKG2C- and CD3+CD56-NKG2C+ T-cell subsets from eight donors. Seven of the eight sequenced donors were HCMV-seropositive and one was HCMV-seronegative. In several experiments an anti-gammadeltaTCR antibody was added to restrict sorting to alphabetaTCR-expressing T cells. In over five donors, the dominant CD3+CD56+NKG2C+ clonotypes were found to rank among the top 10 CD8+ clonotypes and to make up about 1.0-7.0% of CD8+ T cells. Those dominant clonotypes were again the most abundant among CD3+CD56-NKG2C+ cells in a few donors, at about 28.3-60.1%. Whether the expanded NKG2C-expressing T cell clones were specific for HCMV antigens was left unclear. The eight sequenced donors were randomly selected healthy volunteers, three men and five women. HCMV serostatus was determined by detecting HCMV-specific IgG in serum with a commercial ELISA kit. Reads were demultiplexed and grouped by UMI with MIGEC, and clonotypes were assembled and quantified with MiTCR. To exclude erroneous sequences, only TCR cDNA sequences supported by at least two reads were retained. The tcR package was used for downstream repertoire analysis, and clonotypes were matched between fractions using CDR3 nucleotide sequence together with V segment. VDJmatch was used to annotate antigen specificity against VDJdb, with one amino acid substitution in CDR3 allowed.

The source of this sequence is a woman under 30 in good health. The sequenced material came from CD4+ T cells sorted from blood.

The nucleotide sequence is given as TGCGCCAGCAGCTTTGGGGACAGGAACACTGAAGCTTTCTTT. This codes for CASSFGDRNTEAFF. This sequence uses TRBV5-1 and TRBJ1-1, and 7 junctional nucleotides match TRBD1. The germline V gene supplies CDR1 SGHRS and CDR2 YFSETQ. The CDR3 runs 14 residues from the cysteine to the phenylalanine. The DNA shown is the 42-base CDR3, in frame from base 1. V trim: 2 bases; J trim: 1 base; unmatched bases: 2.